This T cell receptor (beta chain) was identified in a study of technical replicates of blood from a handful of donors. Repertoires were generated with immunoSEQ multiplex PCR, while TCRdb's copy carries only in-frame clones and drops some. The sample lists 55,000 to 80,000 clones; 98% were seen once. V dropped 0 bases and J dropped 7 bases, with 9 bases sitting between them. This CDR3 comprises 14 residues. Germline CDR1 and CDR2: MNHEY and SVGAGI. This TCR derives from a human donor in good health. The sample comprised T cells isolated from PBMCs. The chain employs TRBV6-5 and TRBJ1-4; D remains unclear. Written as DNA, the CDR3 is TGTGCCAGCAGTTACTCGATGTCCGGTGAAAAACTGTTTTTT. Its translation is CASSYSMSGEKLFF.